This TCR beta chain derives from a study of Graves' ophthalmopathy and Graves' hyperthyroidism. The authors amplified TCR beta CDR3 regions from RNA transcripts. First-round RT-PCR used HTBI primers; second-round multiplex PCR followed. TCRdb re-called the multiplex PCR reads with MiXCR, one entry per CDR3 protein. The data show roughly 220,000 distinct CDR3 sequences, approximately 42% seen once. Broader study findings: The authors also found most expanded thyroid clonotypes above 0.001 frequency in blood. The 13-signature model separated ophthalmopathy from stable hyperthyroidism at almost 90% sensitivity and roughly 80% specificity.

This clonotype occurred many times. Its antigen remains unidentified. V was shortened by 3 bases and J by 7 bases, with 6 bases between the two germline ends. The CDR3 has 11 amino acids. Germline CDR1 is SQVTM and CDR2 is ANQGSEA. Isolation of PBMCs was performed using roughly 10 ml of fresh peripheral blood. The sequencing input was peripheral blood. The TCR comes from an adult man with Graves' ophthalmopathy. V is TRBV29-1 and J is TRBJ2-2; D is perhaps TRBD1 (5 bases). CDR3 DNA sequence: TGCAGCGTTGAGGGGCACGGGGAGCTGTTTTTT. Its translation is CSVEGHGELFF.